A single sample is the source of the 13 T cell receptor beta chains below, sequenced in a study of Graves' ophthalmopathy and Graves' hyperthyroidism. Amplifying from RNA transcripts, the study obtained TCR beta CDR3 regions. In the first round, RT-PCR was carried out with HTBI primers, and a multiplex PCR formed the second round. MiXCR was run by TCRdb on the multiplex PCR reads, yielding one entry per CDR3 protein. Of 600,000 to 700,000 distinct CDR3 sequences listed, under 50% are singletons. Sequenced input: peripheral blood. Receptors were obtained from an adult man with Graves' ophthalmopathy.

This clonotype was observed a few times. The chain is built from TRBV7-9 and TRBJ2-3, with unresolved D. Germline lookup yields CDR1 SEHNR and CDR2 FQNEAQ (reference sequence). Trimming took off 5 bases at V and 6 bases at J, with 15 bases between the two ends. This CDR3 region has 14 residues. Here the CDR3 reads CASSPPSAPDTQYF. The CDR3 nucleotides read TGTGCCAGCAGCCCTCCATCGGCACCTGATACGCAGTATTTT.

Many counts were recorded for this clonotype. A read error may produce the germline difference seen at one junction end. The rearrangement links TRBV12-3 or TRBV12-4 to TRBJ1-6; D might be TRBD1 (6 bases). This CDR3 is built from 14 residues. The CDR3 here is CASSLQGYHSPLHF. In DNA form, the CDR3 reads TGTGCCAGCAGCTTACAGGGCTATCATTCACCCCTCCACTTT.

This clonotype was seen a few times. The chain has TRBV5-4 and TRBJ2-5, with unresolved D. CDR1 is SGHNT and CDR2 is YYREEE in the germline V gene (reference sequence). The CDR3 totals 14 residues. V dropped 2 bases and J dropped 3 bases, with 11 bases sitting between them. This CDR3 is CASSFGLRKETQYF. CDR3 bases: TGTGCCAGCAGCTTCGGGCTACGAAAAGAGACCCAGTACTTC. The entire variable domain, with the rest obtained from reference TRBV5-4 and TRBJ2-5, is as follows: ETGVTQSPTHLIKTRGQQVTLRCSSQSGHNTVSWYQQALGQGPQFIFQYYREEENGRGNFPPRFSGLQFPNYSSELNVNALELDDSALYLCASSFGLRKETQYFGPGTRLLVL.

To note about this clonotype: A single base separates this from a much larger clone, so it may be a read error. The chain recombines TRBV12-3 or TRBV12-4 with TRBJ1-5; 7 bases are a match to TRBD1. This CDR3 contains 15 residues. The CDR3 DNA sequence: TGTGCCAGCAGTCCGGGACAGTATAGCGATCAGCCCCAGCATTTT. Encoded protein: CASSPGQYSDQPQHF.

This clonotype was observed many times. The chain links TRBV5-5 to TRBJ1-2, with TRBD1 as a possible D gene (5 bases). The CDR3 loop spans 13 amino acids. With 4 bases removed from V and 6 bases from J, the gap between germline ends came to 13 bases. In germline, CDR1 is SGHKS, CDR2 YYEKEE (reference sequence). CDR3 sequence reads: CASSRNQGDGYTF. CDR3 in DNA: TGTGCCAGCAGCCGCAATCAGGGCGATGGCTACACCTTC.

This chain links TRBV7-9 with TRBJ1-6; D uncertain. There are 16 residues in the CDR3. V was clipped by 3 bases and J by 6 bases, with 15 bases between them. Germline CDR1 and CDR2: SEHNR and FQNEAQ (reference sequence). CDR3 bases: TGTGCCAGCAGCTTGGCAGACGGCGGCGGTAATTCACCCCTCCACTTT. Translation gives CASSLADGGGNSPLHF.

V gene TRBV15 combines with J gene TRBJ1-5; tentative D call: TRBD1 (5 bases). CDR1 is LNHNV, CDR2 YYDKDF, per germline (reference sequence). CDR3 length equals 14 residues. V gave up 1 base and J gave up 11 bases, with 15 bases separating them. For the CDR3, the DNA is TGTGCCACCAGCAGAGGTGGGGGAGGAGAGACCCAGCATTTT. Its protein product is CATSRGGGGETQHF.

This chain connects TRBV19 to TRBJ1-1; D call uncertain. The CDR3 length is 16 residues. V shed 4 bases and J shed 8 bases, with 23 bases lying between them. The germline V gene encodes CDR1 LNHDA and CDR2 SQIVND (reference sequence). CDR3 coding DNA: TGTGCCAGTAGTAGGAGTGAAGCCACTGACCGCGGAGAAGCTTTCTTT. As protein: CASSRSEATDRGEAFF.

To note about this clonotype: Sequence at one end of the junction differs from germline and may be a read error. The chain combines TRBV6-6 with TRBJ2-5; 7 bases line up with TRBD1. CDR3 size: 15 residues. Germline CDR1 is MNHNY and CDR2 is SVGAGI (reference sequence). The CDR3 DNA sequence: TGTGCCGGCAGTTTCCTGTCAAGGGGGCCAGAGACCCAGTACTTC. This sequence encodes CAGSFLSRGPETQYF.

This clonotype was recorded at least ten times. This sequence joins TRBV9 and TRBJ2-6; 9 bases line up with TRBD2. Germline CDR1 SGDLS, CDR2 YYNGEE. V was clipped by 0 bases and J by 0 bases; unmatched bases: 7. CDR3 length: 19 residues. CDR3 in DNA: TGTGCCAGCAGCGTAGGGCTAGCGGGAATCTTCTCTGGGGCCAACGTCCTGACTTTC. Amino acids: CASSVGLAGIFSGANVLTF. The variable domain in full, with the rest retrieved from reference TRBV9 and TRBJ2-6, is DSGVTQTPKHLITATGQRVTLRCSPRSGDLSVYWYQQSLDQGLQFLIQYYNGEERAKGNILERFSAQQFPDLHSELNLSSLELGDSALYFCASSVGLAGIFSGANVLTFGAGSRLTVL.

Regarding this clonotype: This clone may be a read error of a much larger clone one base away. The chain carries TRBV11-2 and TRBJ2-5; TRBD2 matches 7 bases. Germline CDR1 and CDR2: SGHAT and FQNNGV. The CDR3 sequence is 14 residues long. The V segment lost 5 bases and the J segment 7 bases; nucleotides outside the gene matches: 10. CDR3 coding DNA: TGTGCCAGCAGCCCGGGACGGGGGGAGGGGACCCAGTACTTC. Its protein is CASSPGRGEGTQYF.

This clonotype was seen more than once but under ten times. V gene TRBV27 combines with J gene TRBJ1-1; a weak D match, TRBD1 (5 bases). CDR3 size: 15 residues. Trimming cost V 4 bases and J 2 bases, with 14 bases left between them. In germline, CDR1 is MNHEY, CDR2 SMNVEV (reference sequence). The CDR3 here is CASSSSDRLNTEAFF. DNA for the CDR3: TGTGCCAGCAGTTCATCCGACAGACTTAACACTGAAGCTTTCTTT.

This clonotype appeared a few times. The chain joins TRBV11-2 to TRBJ2-7, with a tentative D call TRBD1 (6 bases). CDR1 is SGHAT, CDR2 FQNNGV, per germline. V was clipped by 3 bases and J by 4 bases, with 16 bases between them. CDR3 length: 15 residues. The CDR3 reads CASSFMGAGGYEQYF. CDR3 nucleotides: TGTGCCAGCAGCTTTATGGGGGCCGGAGGATACGAGCAGTACTTC.